This T cell receptor (beta chain) was profiled in a study of technical replicates of blood from several donors. This CDR3 comprises 14 residues. Germline V lookup: CDR1 SGHRS, CDR2 YFSETQ. J lost 4 bases, V lost 5 bases, and 9 bases had no gene match. Some clones are missing from TCRdb's copy, which holds only in-frame ones; the method was immunoSEQ multiplex PCR. Among 75,000 to 85,000 clones listed, more than 90% were seen once. V is TRBV5-1 and J is TRBJ2-7; 7 nucleotides match TRBD2. The clonotype originates from a human donor in good health. Source material: T cells isolated from PBMCs. The CDR3 DNA reads as TGCGCCAGCAGATCGGGGGAGGGCGGTTACGAGCAGTACTTC. Its translation: CASRSGEGGYEQYF.